This TCR beta chain was identified in a study of T-cell reconstitution after alpha-beta-depleted transplantation in children. General study points: In patients about two months after transplant, alpha-beta T cells reportedly arose from several hundred expanded graft clones. T-cell counts and diversity were attributed mostly to newly produced T cells one year after transplant. Surviving recipient T cells and thymic progenitors produced the high day-60 TCRbeta diversity seen in some patients.

After removal of 3 bases from V and 2 bases from J, the junction contained 3 bases not matched to a gene. The CDR3 is 15 amino acids. Preparation of the TCRbeta library was carried out with unique molecular identifiers. TCRdb ran MiXCR on the PCR reads and lists one entry per CDR3 protein. The data show a few hundred thousand distinct CDR3 sequences, around 15% seen once. Comments on this clonotype: What it recognizes is unknown.

J is TRBJ2-1 and V is TRBV12-3 or TRBV12-4, with TRBD1 matching 8 bases. This TCR derives from a boy under two years old who had a stem cell transplant for Wiskott-Aldrich syndrome, so the T cells may come from the graft donor. The sequencing used PBMCs, mostly from graft donor cells, collected 360 days after TCRalphabeta/CD19-depleted stem cell transplant. CDR3 coding DNA: TGTGCCAGCAGTTTCAGGGGACAGGCCTACAATGAGCAGTTCTTC. Amino acids: CASSFRGQAYNEQFF.